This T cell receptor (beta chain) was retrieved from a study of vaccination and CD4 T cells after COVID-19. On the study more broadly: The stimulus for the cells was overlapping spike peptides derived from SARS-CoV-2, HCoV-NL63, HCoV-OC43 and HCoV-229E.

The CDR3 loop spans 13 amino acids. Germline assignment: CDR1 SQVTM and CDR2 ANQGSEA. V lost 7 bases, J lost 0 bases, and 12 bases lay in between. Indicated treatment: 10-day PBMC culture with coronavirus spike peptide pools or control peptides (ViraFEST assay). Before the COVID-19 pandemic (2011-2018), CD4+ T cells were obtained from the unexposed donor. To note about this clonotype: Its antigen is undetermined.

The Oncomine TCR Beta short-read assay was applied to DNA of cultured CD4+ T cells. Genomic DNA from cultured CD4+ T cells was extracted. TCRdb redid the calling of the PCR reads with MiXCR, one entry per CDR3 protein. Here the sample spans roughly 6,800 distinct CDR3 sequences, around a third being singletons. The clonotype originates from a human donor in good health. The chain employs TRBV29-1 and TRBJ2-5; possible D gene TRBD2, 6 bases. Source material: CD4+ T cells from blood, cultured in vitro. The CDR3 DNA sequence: TGCAGCGCTGACCGGGACTACCAAGAGACCCAGTACTTC. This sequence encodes CSADRDYQETQYF.